A selection of T cell receptor beta chains follows, all from one sample in a study of early T cells in non-severe SARS-CoV-2 infection. Each CDR3 protein gets one entry after TCRdb re-called the 5' RACE reads with MiXCR. The sample records under 100,000 distinct CDR3 sequences, approximately 11% being singletons. Sequenced sample: whole blood. The receptors come from an adult who was a healthcare worker with PCR-confirmed SARS-CoV-2 infection or an uninfected control (not recorded which). The conserved cysteine and the conserved F or W are not part of the CDR3 here.

v_call,cdr3_aa
TRBV12-3/TRBV12-4,ASSRMNTEAF
TRBV5-1,ASSLGAGGNEKLF
TRBV6-5,ASIGLAETQY
TRBV5-1,ASSSDSGRTRNEQF
TRBV11-1,ASSPGSTGGQTQY
TRBV12-5,ASGSPLQNIQY
TRBV7-2,ASSLRPAGGTDTQY
TRBV18,VSSIGTGDEQF
TRBV24-1,ATSMGSNNEQF
TRBV29-1,SASPGADTGELF
TRBV3-1,ASSQEEGRREKLF
TRBV12-3/TRBV12-4,ASSLSQGGSGYT
TRBV5-1,ASSLWTEFASGVYRKTQY
TRBV5-1,ASSLVAHTGELF
TRBV6-2/TRBV6-3,ASSGTGGVGPGELF
TRBV28,ASSGQIETQY
TRBV27,ASSFTGFTEAF
TRBV6-6,ASSYSLAVLQNIQY
TRBV11-2,ASSLTGTAGVLT
TRBV28,ASSSPGTGGNEQF
TRBV7-9,ASSLMSHETQY
TRBV6-5,ASSYAQHTLTYEQY
TRBV9,ASSQTGGELDEQF
TRBV4-1,ASSHVTGKSYEQY
TRBV3-1,ASSRGSLNQPQH
TRBV2,ASSEGTGETQY